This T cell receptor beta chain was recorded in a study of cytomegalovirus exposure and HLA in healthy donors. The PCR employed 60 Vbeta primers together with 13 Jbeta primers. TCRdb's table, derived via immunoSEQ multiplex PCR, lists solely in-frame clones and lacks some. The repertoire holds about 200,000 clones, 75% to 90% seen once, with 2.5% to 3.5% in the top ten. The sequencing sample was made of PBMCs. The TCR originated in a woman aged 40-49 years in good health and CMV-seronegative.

In DNA, the CDR3 is TGTGCCAGCAGTTTATCGACATCTAATGGCTACACCTTC. Amino acids: CASSLSTSNGYTF. The V call is TRBV28, the J call TRBJ1-2; D call uncertain. The germline gives CDR1 MDHEN, CDR2 SYDVKM. This CDR3 contains 13 residues. Between the trimmed V and J ends, which lost 1 base and 6 bases, there was a span of 9 bases.